These 31 T cell receptor beta chains share one sample of origin, sequenced in a study of cytomegalovirus exposure and HLA in healthy donors. PCR involved 60 Vbeta and 13 Jbeta primers. Profiled with immunoSEQ multiplex PCR; TCRdb holds only in-frame clones, not every one. The sample consists of about 210,000 clones, 82% of them appearing once. Sequencing was carried out using PBMCs. The receptors were sampled from a man aged 40-55 years in good health and CMV-seropositive.

This clone was recorded a few times. The V call is TRBV7-6, the J call TRBJ2-5; weak D call: TRBD2 (5 bases). Germline V gene sequence: CDR1 SGHVS, CDR2 FNYEAQ. The CDR3 covers 13 residues. Trimming removed 5 bases from V and 7 bases from J, with 14 bases in between. The CDR3 is CASSLMGGGTQYF. In nucleotides, the CDR3 is TGTGCCAGCAGCCTTATGGGCGGAGGGACCCAGTACTTC.

The genes are TRBV27 and TRBJ2-1; 8 bases agree with TRBD2. Germline V gives CDR1 MNHEY, CDR2 SMNVEV (reference sequence). V trimming: 5 bases; J trimming: 6 bases; junction bases outside the gene matches: 12. CDR3 size: 16 residues. The CDR3 DNA reads TGTGCCAGCAGTGGGTTCGCAGCGGGAGTTTCCAATGAGCAGTTCTTC. This sequence encodes CASSGFAAGVSNEQFF.

This chain connects TRBV7-9 to TRBJ1-2; tentative D call: TRBD1 (5 bases). Looked up from germline, CDR1 is SEHNR and CDR2 is FQNEAQ (reference sequence). CDR3 size: 14 residues. The V end lost 8 bases, the J end lost 4 bases, and 17 bases lay between the germline ends. The CDR3 region has the DNA TGTGCCAGCCGGGAGGGGAATGATGGCTATGGCTACACCTTC. It yields the protein CASREGNDGYGYTF.

This clone was detected a few times. CDR3 residues: CASSTSRGHGENEAFF. The CDR3 region has the DNA TGTGCCAGTAGTACATCCAGGGGGCACGGTGAAAATGAAGCTTTCTTT. The chain couples TRBV19 to TRBJ1-1, with TRBD1 matching 8 bases. Germline V gene lookup returns CDR1 LNHDA and CDR2 SQIVND (reference sequence). V was pared by 4 bases and J by 7 bases, with 14 bases of the junction left unmatched. The CDR3 has 16 amino acids.

CDR3 region: CASSHLAPRTDTQYF. In DNA, the CDR3 is TGTGCCAGTAGTCATTTAGCGCCACGCACAGATACGCAGTATTTT. The V gene is TRBV19, the J gene TRBJ2-3; D possibly corresponds to TRBD2 (5 bases). The germline V gene encodes CDR1 LNHDA and CDR2 SQIVND (reference sequence). Trimming stripped 5 bases from V and 1 base from J, with 13 bases between. The CDR3 has 15 residues.

This chain connects TRBV10-1 to TRBJ1-1, with a possible D match to TRBD1 (6 bases). CDR3 size: 14 residues. Looked up from germline, CDR1 is WNHNN and CDR2 is SYGVQD (reference sequence). V was shortened by 2 bases and J by 0 bases, with 7 bases between the two germline ends. The CDR3 DNA sequence: TGCGCCAGCAGTGAGGGGACAATGAACACTGAAGCTTTCTTT. Protein: CASSEGTMNTEAFF.

V and J are TRBV5-1 and TRBJ2-5; D is possibly TRBD2 (6 bases). Trimming removed 0 bases from V and 4 bases from J, with 10 bases in between. Germline CDR1 SGHRS, CDR2 YFSETQ. There are 14 residues in the CDR3. CDR3 sequence (DNA): TGCGCCAGCAGCTTGGCCGTCGGGAGAGAGACCCAGTACTTC. Amino acids: CASSLAVGRETQYF.

This chain links TRBV5-1 with TRBJ2-2; 14 nucleotides match TRBD2. CDR1 and CDR2 (germline): SGHRS, YFSETQ. There are 21 residues in the CDR3. After removal of 1 base from V and 0 bases from J, the junction contained 11 bases not matched to a gene. The CDR3 spells CASSLRPPGLAGAPNTGELFF. CDR3 DNA sequence: TGCGCCAGCAGCTTGAGACCCCCGGGACTAGCGGGAGCCCCGAACACCGGGGAGCTGTTTTTT.

The CDR3 nucleotides read TGTGCCAGCAGTGGGCGGGCCTCCTACGAGCAGTACTTC. Translating it yields CASSGRASYEQYF. The rearrangement uses TRBV2 and TRBJ2-7, with D tentatively TRBD2 (5 bases). Germline CDR1 and CDR2: SNHLY and FYNNEI. The CDR3 covers 13 residues. Between the trimmed V and J ends, which lost 4 bases and 0 bases, there was a span of 7 bases.

This clone has a handful of counts. The chain employs TRBV5-4 and TRBJ1-1; 9 nucleotides match TRBD1. V lost 4 bases, J lost 3 bases, and 1 base stayed unmatched. The CDR3 is 13 residues long. The V gene's germline CDR1 is SGHNT and CDR2 YYREEE (reference sequence). The CDR3 region is CASSRDRDTEAFF. In nucleotides, the CDR3 is TGTGCCAGCAGCCGGGACAGGGACACTGAAGCTTTCTTT. Looking up the rest from reference TRBV5-4 and TRBJ1-1 gives the full variable domain: ETGVTQSPTHLIKTRGQQVTLRCSSQSGHNTVSWYQQALGQGPQFIFQYYREEENGRGNFPPRFSGLQFPNYSSELNVNALELDDSALYLCASSRDRDTEAFFGQGTRLTVV.

The rearrangement joins TRBV2 to TRBJ2-2; D might be TRBD1 (5 bases). V gave up 3 bases and J gave up 4 bases, with 12 bases separating them. Per germline, CDR1 SNHLY and CDR2 FYNNEI. The CDR3 covers 15 residues. CDR3 loop: CASSDGRQGTGELFF. Here the CDR3 DNA reads TGTGCCAGCAGTGATGGGCGGCAGGGCACCGGGGAGCTGTTTTTT.

The CDR3 loop is CASSLRASGYEQYF. The CDR3 nucleotides read TGTGCCAGCAGCTTAAGGGCTAGCGGCTACGAGCAGTACTTC. This rearrangement joins TRBV7-2 to TRBJ2-7, with 7 bases fitting TRBD2. CDR1 is SGHTA and CDR2 is FQGNSA in the germline V gene. CDR3 size: 14 residues. V shed 2 bases and J 3 bases; nucleotides not matched to a gene: 4. The full variable domain, in which reference TRBV7-2 and TRBJ2-7 provide the parts outside the CDR3, is GAGVSQSPSNKVTEKGKDVELRCDPISGHTALYWYRQSLGQGLEFLIYFQGNSAPDKSGLPSDRFSAERTGGSVSTLTIQRTQQEDSAVYLCASSLRASGYEQYFGPGTRLTVT.

To note about this clone: One junction end does not reproduce the germline sequence, and a read error may be involved. V usage is TRBV12-5 and J usage is TRBJ2-3; 8 bases fit TRBD2. The CDR3 loop spans 15 amino acids. The V gene's germline CDR1 is LGHNT and CDR2 FRNRAP. The DNA for the CDR3 is TGTGCTAGTGGTTTGGGGAGCGGGAGCAGAGATACGCAGTATTTT. It yields the protein CASGLGSGSRDTQYF.

In its sample, this clone was seen once. In nucleotides, the CDR3 is TGCGCCAGCAGCCTAGACAGGGCCGATAACTATGGCTACACCTTC. It codes for CASSLDRADNYGYTF. This sequence joins TRBV5-1 and TRBJ1-2; 7 nucleotides match TRBD1. Germline loops: CDR1 SGHRS, CDR2 YFSETQ. This CDR3 is built from 15 residues. V dropped 4 bases and J dropped 1; count of bases not matched to a gene: 7.

The chain carries TRBV11-2 and TRBJ2-2; 10 bases line up with TRBD2. CDR1 and CDR2 (germline): SGHAT, FQNNGV. The V segment lost 5 bases and the J segment 1 base; nucleotides outside the gene matches: 4. The CDR3 extends over 16 amino acids. The CDR3 sequence is CASSARTSGNTGELFF. DNA for the CDR3: TGTGCCAGCAGCGCCAGGACTAGCGGGAACACCGGGGAGCTGTTTTTT. The full variable domain, with the rest looked up from reference TRBV11-2 and TRBJ2-2, is EAGVAQSPRYKIIEKRQSVAFWCNPISGHATLYWYQQILGQGPKLLIQFQNNGVVDDSQLPKDRFSAERLKGVDSTLKIQPAKLEDSAVYLCASSARTSGNTGELFFGEGSRLTVL.

This clone has more than one count but fewer than ten. The V call is TRBV7-8, the J call TRBJ1-2; D call uncertain. Trimming left V 5 bases short and J 4 bases short, with 17 bases between. CDR3 length: 15 amino acids. Germline V gene lookup returns CDR1 SGHVS and CDR2 FQNEAQ. CDR3 nucleotides: TGTGCCAGCAGCCCTAGTCCCCTTCCAAGCTATGGCTACACCTTC. The encoded protein is CASSPSPLPSYGYTF.

The chain employs TRBV5-1 and TRBJ2-7, with TRBD2 as a possible D gene (5 bases). The germline gives CDR1 SGHRS, CDR2 YFSETQ. This CDR3 comprises 14 residues. V dropped 2 bases and J dropped 3 bases, with 12 bases sitting between them. The DNA for the CDR3 is TGCGCCAGCAGCTTTACTTACGGGGACTACGAGCAGTACTTC. Its translation is CASSFTYGDYEQYF.

This clone appeared once. The chain is built from TRBV7-3 and TRBJ2-3; 7 bases line up with TRBD1. With V trimmed by 2 bases and J by 4 bases, 9 bases remained unmatched. Germline V lookup: CDR1 SGHTA, CDR2 FQGTGA. This CDR3 comprises 16 residues. The CDR3 coding sequence is TGTGCCAGCAGCTTAGCGGCCACAAGGGGGCCAGATACGCAGTATTTT. Translating gives CASSLAATRGPDTQYF.

The CDR3 coding sequence is TGTGCCAGCAGCCCTGGACTAATTTACAATGAGCAGTTCTTC. Translated: CASSPGLIYNEQFF. The rearrangement uses TRBV11-3 and TRBJ2-1, with D possibly TRBD2 on 6 matching bases. Germline CDR1 reads SGHNT; CDR2 reads YENEEA. The CDR3 is made up of 14 amino acids. The V and J ends lost 5 bases and 4 bases respectively, with 12 bases between them.

This chain connects TRBV5-4 to TRBJ2-1; tentative D call: TRBD1 (6 bases). The germline V gene has CDR1 SGHNT and CDR2 YYREEE (reference sequence). The CDR3 consists of 14 residues. V lost 2 bases to trimming and J lost 10 bases, with 16 bases between them. This CDR3 is CASSFNTGLTEQFF. Here the CDR3 DNA reads TGTGCCAGCAGCTTCAATACAGGGCTGACAGAGCAGTTCTTC.

This clone was recorded once. The chain recombines TRBV10-1 with TRBJ2-2, with 11 bases identical to TRBD2. Per the germline V gene, CDR1 is WNHNN and CDR2 is SYGVQD (reference sequence). This CDR3 comprises 15 residues. Trimming took 6 bases from V and 1 from J; bases not matched to a gene: 1. The CDR3 spells CASSGTSGNTGELFF. The DNA for the CDR3 is TGCGCCAGCAGCGGGACTAGCGGGAACACCGGGGAGCTGTTTTTT.

The chain carries TRBV2 and TRBJ2-5, with D unresolved. The V and J ends lost 6 bases and 3 bases respectively, with 5 bases between them. CDR1 is SNHLY, CDR2 FYNNEI, per germline. The CDR3 loop spans 11 amino acids. The CDR3 reads CASRQEETQYF. Written as DNA, the CDR3 is TGTGCCAGCAGGCAGGAAGAGACCCAGTACTTC.

There are a few counts of this clone. The V gene is TRBV19, the J gene TRBJ1-1; D gene ambiguous. Germline CDR1 is LNHDA and CDR2 is SQIVND (reference sequence). The CDR3 is 13 amino acids. Trimming stripped 7 bases from V and 4 bases from J, with 13 bases between. The CDR3 DNA reads TGTGCCAGTACGGGGTCGGAGGGCACTGAAGCTTTCTTT. It yields the protein CASTGSEGTEAFF.

The J gene is TRBJ2-5, the V gene TRBV5-1, with D possibly TRBD1 on 6 matching bases. This CDR3 spans 13 amino acids. The germline V and J ends were trimmed by 2 bases and 5 bases, with 10 bases remaining between them. Germline V gene data show CDR1 as SGHRS and CDR2 as YFSETQ. The CDR3 DNA follows: TGCGCCAGCAGCTTACAGGGTGAGGAGACCCAGTACTTC. This encodes CASSLQGEETQYF.

This chain connects TRBV2 to TRBJ1-1; 7 nucleotides agree with TRBD1. V shed 4 bases, J shed 8 bases, and the junction held 1 base outside the gene matches. The CDR3 spans 11 residues. Germline CDR1 reads SNHLY; CDR2 reads FYNNEI. The CDR3 spells CASSVDREAFF. CDR3 in DNA: TGTGCCAGCAGTGTGGACAGGGAAGCTTTCTTT.

This clone has only one observation. This chain connects TRBV11-3 to TRBJ1-3; D call uncertain. This CDR3 is 13 amino acids long. Trimming pared 5 bases from V and 0 bases from J, leaving 5 bases between. Looked up from germline, CDR1 is SGHNT and CDR2 is YENEEA. CDR3 sequence reads: CASSPGSGNTIYF. The CDR3 bases are TGTGCCAGCAGCCCAGGCTCTGGAAACACCATATATTTT.

There are a few counts of this clone. CDR3 bases: TGCAGTGCTAGAGTTCGGGAGGGCCCGTTCTTC. This gives the protein CSARVREGPFF. This rearrangement joins TRBV20-1 to TRBJ2-1, with TRBD2 matching 8 bases. The germline CDR1 and CDR2 sequences are DFQATT and SNEGSKA (reference sequence). Trimming cost V 1 base and J 15 bases; bases outside gene matches: 5. The CDR3 covers 11 residues.

This clone was counted only a few times. The chain joins TRBV5-1 to TRBJ2-3; D is possibly TRBD2 (5 bases). CDR3 size: 13 residues. Germline values: CDR1 SGHRS, CDR2 YFSETQ. V was pared by 4 bases and J by 2 bases, with 8 bases between. The CDR3 nucleotides are TGCGCCAGCAGCCGGGATTCCACAGATACGCAGTATTTT. Translating it yields CASSRDSTDTQYF.

The chain combines TRBV6-4 with TRBJ2-2, with TRBD1 matching over 7 bases. After removal of 4 bases from V and 6 bases from J, the junction contained 8 bases not matched to a gene. The CDR3 has 15 residues. Germline V gives CDR1 MRHNA, CDR2 SNTAGT. The CDR3 here is CASSGNPDRAGELFF. CDR3 bases: TGTGCCAGCAGTGGCAACCCCGACAGGGCCGGGGAGCTGTTTTTT.

This chain links TRBV11-3 with TRBJ2-3; TRBD2 is a possible D gene (5 bases). Trimming removed 3 bases from V and 5 bases from J, with 12 bases in between. CDR1 and CDR2 (germline): SGHNT, YENEEA. The CDR3 is 14 amino acids. CDR3 protein: CASSLEWAGDTQYF. The CDR3 nucleotides read TGTGCCAGCAGCTTGGAGTGGGCGGGAGATACGCAGTATTTT.

V usage is TRBV2 and J usage is TRBJ2-1, with D perhaps matching TRBD1 (5 bases). Germline values: CDR1 SNHLY, CDR2 FYNNEI. The CDR3 has 14 residues. V was trimmed by 7 bases and J by 0 bases, leaving 10 bases between them. CDR3 DNA sequence: TGTGCCAGCAAGGGGTCGATCTCCTACAATGAGCAGTTCTTC. Translated: CASKGSISYNEQFF.